What follows are 17 T cell receptor beta chains derived from one specimen sequenced in a study of blood T cell repertoires in COVID-19. The table came from immunoSEQ multiplex PCR; TCRdb's copy has only in-frame clones and leaves some out. The profile shows some 490,000 clones, around nine tenths of them singletons. Sequenced input: PBMCs or T cells enriched from blood (not recorded which). These receptors were taken from a woman aged 60-75 years who had recovered from COVID-19.

V gene TRBV2 combines with J gene TRBJ1-5; D may be TRBD1 (5 bases). The germline V gene has CDR1 SNHLY and CDR2 FYNNEI. Deletions cut 6 bases from V and 3 bases from J, with 15 bases between. This CDR3 contains 15 residues. The CDR3 sequence is CASSGGRGSNQPQHF. The CDR3, as DNA: TGTGCCAGCAGCGGTGGGAGGGGATCCAATCAGCCCCAGCATTTT.

The chain is built from TRBV28 and TRBJ2-6, with D maybe TRBD2 (5 bases). Trimming shortened V by 4 bases and J by 2 bases, and 9 bases separated the two germline ends. CDR1 MDHEN and CDR2 SYDVKM come from the germline V gene. CDR3 length: 15 residues. The chain's CDR3 is CASSSSRAGANVLTF. The CDR3 coding sequence is TGTGCCAGCAGTTCATCGAGGGCTGGGGCCAACGTCCTGACTTTC. Full variable domain (rest looked up from reference TRBV28 and TRBJ2-6): DVKVTQSSRYLVKRTGEKVFLECVQDMDHENMFWYRQDPGLGLRLIYFSYDVKMKEKGDIPEGYSVSREKKERFSLILESASTNQTSMYLCASSSSRAGANVLTFGAGSRLTVL.

V is TRBV2 and J is TRBJ1-5; D uncertain. Germline CDR1 reads SNHLY; CDR2 reads FYNNEI. There are 15 residues in the CDR3. The V end lost 2 bases, the J end lost 2 bases, and 10 bases lay between the germline ends. The DNA of the CDR3 is TGTGCCAGCAGTGAAATTGACGGGGGCAATCAGCCCCAGCATTTT. Amino acids: CASSEIDGGNQPQHF. Supplemented by reference TRBV2 and TRBJ1-5, the full variable domain reads EPEVTQTPSHQVTQMGQEVILRCVPISNHLYFYWYRQILGQKVEFLVSFYNNEISEKSEIFDDQFSVERPDGSNFTLKIRSTKLEDSAMYFCASSEIDGGNQPQHFGDGTRLSIL.

V gene TRBV7-9 combines with J gene TRBJ1-2; possible D gene TRBD1, 5 bases. The CDR3 length is 11 residues. V was clipped by 6 bases and J by 8 bases, with 10 bases between them. Per the germline V gene, CDR1 is SEHNR and CDR2 is FQNEAQ (reference sequence). CDR3 coding DNA: TGTGCCAGCAGTTGGGGCGGCGGCTACACCTTC. This sequence encodes CASSWGGGYTF. The full variable domain, with the rest looked up from reference TRBV7-9 and TRBJ1-2, is DTGVSQNPRHKITKRGQNVTFRCDPISEHNRLYWYRQTLGQGPEFLTYFQNEAQLEKSRLLSDRFSAERPKGSFSTLEIQRTEQGDSAMYLCASSWGGGYTFGSGTRLTVV.

This clone was detected a few times. This chain links TRBV5-1 with TRBJ2-3; TRBD1 agrees at 8 bases. Germline V gives CDR1 SGHRS, CDR2 YFSETQ. J lost 4 bases, V lost 3 bases, and 4 bases had no gene match. The CDR3 consists of 14 residues. The CDR3 loop reads CASSSDRAADTQYF. CDR3 DNA: TGCGCCAGCAGCTCGGACAGGGCCGCAGATACGCAGTATTTT.

The rearrangement links TRBV18 to TRBJ2-3, with 7 bases aligning to TRBD1. CDR1 and CDR2 from the germline V gene are KGHSH and LQKENI. The CDR3 contains 14 residues. V dropped 4 bases and J dropped 5; count of bases not matched to a gene: 6. CDR3 DNA: TGTGCCAGCTCACGACAGGGTCCCAAAGATACGCAGTATTTT. Its translation: CASSRQGPKDTQYF.

V usage is TRBV30 and J usage is TRBJ1-5, with 7 bases that match TRBD1. CDR3 size: 13 residues. The germline gives CDR1 GTSNPN, CDR2 SVGIG (reference sequence). The V segment lost 1 base and the J segment 11 bases; nucleotides outside the gene matches: 8. The CDR3 protein is CAWSGTPGGTQHF. The CDR3 DNA reads as TGTGCCTGGAGTGGTACCCCAGGGGGGACCCAGCATTTT.

This chain links TRBV11-2 with TRBJ2-7; a possible D gene is TRBD2 (6 bases). V lost 0 bases to trimming and J lost 4 bases, with 7 bases between them. The CDR3 totals 13 residues. Per germline, CDR1 SGHAT and CDR2 FQNNGV. As DNA, the CDR3 is TGTGCCAGCAGCTTAGACGGGGGATACGAGCAGTACGTC. It codes for CASSLDGGYEQYV.

V and J are TRBV7-6 and TRBJ1-1; TRBD1 matches 7 bases. The ends lost 1 base at V and 4 bases at J; junction bases unmatched: 6. Germline V gives CDR1 SGHVS, CDR2 FNYEAQ. The CDR3 sequence is 15 residues long. CDR3 nucleotide sequence: TGTGCCAGCAGCTTAGGCCACAGGGGCACCACTGAAGCTTTCTTT. This sequence encodes CASSLGHRGTTEAFF.

This clone was seen a single time. V gene TRBV7-2 combines with J gene TRBJ1-5; 9 nucleotides match TRBD1. Germline V gene sequence: CDR1 SGHTA, CDR2 FQGNSA. V gave up 5 bases and J gave up 2 bases; unmatched junction bases: 7. This CDR3 is built from 16 residues. The CDR3 sequence: CASSPSRDRGNQPQHF. CDR3 sequence (DNA): TGTGCCAGCAGCCCTAGCCGGGACAGGGGCAATCAGCCCCAGCATTTT.

This chain uses TRBV4-1 with TRBJ2-3; 7 positions agree with TRBD1. The CDR3 covers 15 residues. The V and J ends lost 3 bases and 1 base, in that order; junction bases with no gene match: 4. Germline CDR1 MGHRA, CDR2 YSYEKL. The CDR3: CASSQPTGGTDTQYF. The CDR3 DNA sequence: TGCGCCAGCAGCCAGCCTACAGGGGGCACAGATACGCAGTATTTT.

CDR3 sequence: CASSWTGKANYGYTF. CDR3 coding DNA: TGCGCCAGCAGCTGGACAGGGAAAGCTAACTATGGCTACACCTTC. The chain carries TRBV5-1 and TRBJ1-2; TRBD1 matches at 8 bases. With 3 bases clipped from V and 0 bases from J, the junction kept 4 bases outside the gene matches. In germline, CDR1 is SGHRS, CDR2 YFSETQ. This CDR3 spans 15 amino acids.

This clone was detected once. J is TRBJ2-6 and V is TRBV4-2; D might be TRBD2 (6 bases). This CDR3 contains 17 residues. Germline V gene data show CDR1 as LGHNA and CDR2 as YNFKEQ. Trimming took off 2 bases at V and 0 bases at J, with 11 bases between the two ends. This CDR3 reads CASSQPGTFSGANVLTF. The DNA for the CDR3 is TGTGCCAGCAGCCAACCAGGGACTTTCTCTGGGGCCAACGTCCTGACTTTC.

For this clone: Additional DNA sequences in this sample encode the identical CDR3. The chain has TRBV5-1 and TRBJ1-4; a weak D match, TRBD1 (6 bases). Germline assignment: CDR1 SGHRS and CDR2 YFSETQ. V was trimmed by 4 bases and J by 5 bases, leaving 12 bases between them. The CDR3 loop spans 14 amino acids. The CDR3 DNA sequence: TGCGCCAGCAGCCTTGGACAGCTAAATGAAAAACTGTTTTTT. Residues: CASSLGQLNEKLFF.

The chain couples TRBV4-1 to TRBJ2-7; 9 nucleotides align to TRBD2. The CDR3 totals 17 residues. The germline V gene encodes CDR1 MGHRA and CDR2 YSYEKL. With V trimmed by 4 bases and J by 0 bases, 10 bases remained unmatched. CDR3 loop: CASSPGSGGPSSYEQYF. DNA for the CDR3: TGCGCCAGCAGCCCGGGTAGCGGGGGACCGAGCTCCTACGAGCAGTACTTC.

This chain connects TRBV27 to TRBJ1-1; D is perhaps TRBD1 (5 bases). Germline V gives CDR1 MNHEY, CDR2 SMNVEV (reference sequence). V lost 6 bases to trimming and J lost 12 bases, with 17 bases between them. CDR3 length: 12 amino acids. The CDR3 here is CASSIQRGRTFF. The CDR3 DNA reads TGTGCCAGCAGCATTCAAAGGGGAAGAACTTTCTTT.

This clone was seen only a few times. CDR3 protein: CASTGLTNSPLHF. The CDR3, as DNA: TGTGCCAGCACCGGACTTACTAATTCACCCCTCCACTTT. The V gene is TRBV14, the J gene TRBJ1-6; no reliable D call. CDR1 and CDR2 (germline): SGHDN, FVKESK. With 7 bases removed from V and 6 bases from J, the gap between germline ends came to 10 bases. The CDR3 runs to 13 residues.